This entry describes one T cell receptor beta chain. These data belong to a study of blood T cells in healthy people across ages. Deletions cut 4 bases from V and 5 bases from J, with 10 bases between. The germline V gene encodes CDR1 LGHDT and CDR2 YNNKEL (reference sequence). This CDR3 region has 13 residues. Sample-barcoded 5' priming and a J-beta primer mix drove a second PCR of about 6 to 11 cycles. Each CDR3 protein is one row after TCRdb ran MiXCR on the 5' RACE reads. In the table there are about 1.4 million distinct CDR3 sequences, approximately 59% of which are singletons. Sequenced input: blood. The sequence derives from a man younger than 35 in good health. This sequence joins TRBV3-1 and TRBJ2-3; TRBD2 is a possible D gene (7 bases). The CDR3 here is CASSPGGEDTQYF. As DNA, the CDR3 is TGTGCCAGCAGCCCGGGGGGCGAAGATACGCAGTATTTT.